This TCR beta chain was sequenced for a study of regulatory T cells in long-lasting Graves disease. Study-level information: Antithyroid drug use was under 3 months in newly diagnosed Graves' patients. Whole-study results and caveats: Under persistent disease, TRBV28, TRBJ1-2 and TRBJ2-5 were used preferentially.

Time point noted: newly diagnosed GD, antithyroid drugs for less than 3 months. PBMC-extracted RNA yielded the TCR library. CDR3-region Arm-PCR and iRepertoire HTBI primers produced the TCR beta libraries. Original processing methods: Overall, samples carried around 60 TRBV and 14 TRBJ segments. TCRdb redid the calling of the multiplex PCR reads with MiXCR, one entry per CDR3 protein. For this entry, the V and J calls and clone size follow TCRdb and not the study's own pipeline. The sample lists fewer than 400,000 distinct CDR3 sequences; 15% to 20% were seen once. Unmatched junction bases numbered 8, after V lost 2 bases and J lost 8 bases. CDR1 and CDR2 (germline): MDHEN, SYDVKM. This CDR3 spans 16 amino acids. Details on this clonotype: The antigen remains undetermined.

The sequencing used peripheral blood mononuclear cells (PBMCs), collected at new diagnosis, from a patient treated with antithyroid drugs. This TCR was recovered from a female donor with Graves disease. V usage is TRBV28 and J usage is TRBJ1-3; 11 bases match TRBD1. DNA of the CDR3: TGTGCCAGCAGTTTAACAGGACAGGGGGCGAGACACACCATATATTTT. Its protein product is CASSLTGQGARHTIYF.